Shown below are 32 T cell receptor beta chains from a single sample sequenced in a study of identical twins. TCRdb passed the 5' RACE reads through MiXCR, listing each CDR3 protein once. The table has hundreds of thousands of distinct CDR3 sequences, 8.5% to 9% seen once. This same sample was also part of a study on yellow fever vaccine responses in identical twins.

Sequenced input: PBMCs. The receptors here all came from a woman between 18 and 30 years old in good health.

The V and J genes are TRBV6-5 and TRBJ2-6; D unresolved. There are 18 residues in the CDR3. V was cut by 0 bases and J by 3 bases, with 15 bases left in between. Germline V CDR1 and CDR2: MNHEY, SVGAGI. Here the CDR3 reads CASSYSLADALGANVLTF. In DNA form, the CDR3 reads TGTGCCAGCAGTTACTCGTTGGCGGACGCTCTTGGGGCCAACGTCCTGACTTTC.

The rearrangement uses TRBV2 and TRBJ2-5, with D unresolved. Trimming stripped 3 bases from V and 6 bases from J, with 14 bases between. Germline-derived CDR1 and CDR2 are SNHLY and FYNNEI. The CDR3 is made up of 14 amino acids. The CDR3 is CASSDLRKDKTQYF. The DNA of the CDR3 is TGTGCCAGCAGTGACCTCAGGAAGGATAAGACCCAGTACTTC. Complete variable domain (other parts from reference TRBV2 and TRBJ2-5): EPEVTQTPSHQVTQMGQEVILRCVPISNHLYFYWYRQILGQKVEFLVSFYNNEISEKSEIFDDQFSVERPDGSNFTLKIRSTKLEDSAMYFCASSDLRKDKTQYFGPGTRLLVL.

This clonotype was seen only a few times. V is TRBV2 and J is TRBJ2-1; D unresolved. Germline CDR1 SNHLY, CDR2 FYNNEI. V lost 2 bases and J lost 3, with 11 bases in between. The CDR3 loop spans 15 amino acids. The CDR3 sequence is CASSENRRNYNEQFF. CDR3 nucleotide sequence: TGTGCCAGCAGTGAAAATAGGCGGAACTACAATGAGCAGTTCTTC.

This clonotype was seen only a few times. The chain recombines TRBV20-1 with TRBJ1-5; tentative D call: TRBD1 (5 bases). Trimming pared 3 bases from V and 5 bases from J, leaving 8 bases between. Germline V gives CDR1 DFQATT, CDR2 SNEGSKA (reference sequence). The CDR3 spans 12 residues. The CDR3 is CSARGGDQPQHF. Written as DNA, the CDR3 is TGCAGTGCTAGGGGAGGGGATCAGCCCCAGCATTTT.

This clonotype was recorded a few times. This chain connects TRBV4-1 to TRBJ2-7; 10 bases match TRBD2. Trimming took 1 base from V and 3 from J; bases not matched to a gene: 6. Germline V gives CDR1 MGHRA, CDR2 YSYEKL. The length of the CDR3 is 16 residues. CDR3 DNA sequence: TGCGCCAGCAGCCAAGTCTATAGCGGGGGGTACTACGAGCAGTACTTC. It translates to CASSQVYSGGYYEQYF.

This clonotype came up many times. This chain uses TRBV20-1 with TRBJ2-2; D is unresolved. CDR3 length: 14 amino acids. Germline CDR1 DFQATT, CDR2 SNEGSKA (reference sequence). Trimming shortened V by 2 bases and J by 0 bases, and 7 bases separated the two germline ends. CDR3 in amino acids: CSARKDANTGELFF. DNA for the CDR3: TGCAGTGCTAGAAAGGACGCGAACACCGGGGAGCTGTTTTTT.

This clonotype appeared a few times. V gene TRBV7-9 combines with J gene TRBJ1-2; D unclear. Trimming pared 5 bases from V and 2 bases from J, leaving 15 bases between. The CDR3 contains 15 residues. Germline V gene data show CDR1 as SEHNR and CDR2 as FQNEAQ (reference sequence). The CDR3 region is CASSTSRGGNYGYTF. CDR3 bases: TGTGCCAGCAGCACCTCCCGGGGAGGGAACTATGGCTACACCTTC.

This clonotype was recorded a few times. The chain recombines TRBV6-1 with TRBJ2-7; D is unresolved. The V and J ends lost 4 bases and 2 bases respectively, with 12 bases between them. Germline V gene lookup returns CDR1 MNHNS and CDR2 SASEGT. CDR3 size: 14 residues. The CDR3 loop is CASSVMRTTYEQYF. Here the CDR3 DNA reads TGTGCCAGCAGTGTTATGAGAACAACCTACGAGCAGTACTTC.

This clonotype was counted between two and nine times. V and J are TRBV7-9 and TRBJ2-2, with 7 bases that match TRBD2. The junction had 11 bases not matched to a gene; V was cut back by 7 bases and J by 3 bases. The CDR3 runs 16 residues. Germline-derived CDR1 and CDR2 are SEHNR and FQNEAQ (reference sequence). The CDR3 protein is CASTLTRGMDTGELFF. CDR3 coding DNA: TGTGCCAGCACTCTCACGCGGGGGATGGACACCGGGGAGCTGTTTTTT.

Many counts were recorded for this clonotype. The chain links TRBV7-8 to TRBJ1-1; D unclear. This CDR3 contains 14 residues. Looked up from germline, CDR1 is SGHVS and CDR2 is FQNEAQ. V lost 1 base and J lost 6, with 12 bases in between. CDR3 residues: CASSLVGRVPEAFF. The CDR3 DNA reads as TGTGCCAGCAGCTTAGTAGGGAGGGTCCCTGAAGCTTTCTTT.

This clonotype turned up a few times. The chain employs TRBV3-1 and TRBJ2-7; D gene ambiguous. Germline CDR1 is LGHDT and CDR2 is YNNKEL (reference sequence). CDR3 size: 14 residues. The V gene lost 0 bases and the J gene lost 1 base, with 7 bases spanning the gap. CDR3 sequence: CASSQDISSYEQYF. The CDR3 DNA is TGTGCCAGCAGCCAAGATATCTCTTCCTACGAGCAGTACTTC.

V and J are TRBV7-2 and TRBJ1-5; D is possibly TRBD1 (5 bases). Germline V CDR1 and CDR2: SGHTA, FQGNSA. Trimming removed 5 bases from V and 6 bases from J, with 17 bases in between. CDR3 size: 15 residues. CDR3 region: CASSGHMGDGQPQHF. The CDR3 nucleotides are TGTGCCAGCAGCGGCCATATGGGGGATGGTCAGCCCCAGCATTTT.

CDR3 nucleotide sequence: TGTGCCAGCAGCTCCCCAGTAAGTAGCGGGGGGCCCGATTACAATGAGCAGTTCTTC. This codes for CASSSPVSSGGPDYNEQFF. The chain couples TRBV11-2 to TRBJ2-1; 10 nucleotides align to TRBD2. CDR3 length: 19 amino acids. V dropped 4 bases and J dropped 4; count of bases not matched to a gene: 16. The germline CDR1 and CDR2 sequences are SGHAT and FQNNGV. The complete variable domain, with remaining parts taken from reference TRBV11-2 and TRBJ2-1, reads EAGVAQSPRYKIIEKRQSVAFWCNPISGHATLYWYQQILGQGPKLLIQFQNNGVVDDSQLPKDRFSAERLKGVDSTLKIQPAKLEDSAVYLCASSSPVSSGGPDYNEQFFGPGTRLTVL.

The rearrangement links TRBV7-9 to TRBJ2-2; D is ambiguous. Germline CDR1 and CDR2: SEHNR and FQNEAQ (reference sequence). The CDR3 is 15 amino acids. This CDR3 reads CVTPNAIGYTGELFF. The CDR3 nucleotides are TGTGTCACGCCCAACGCGATAGGTTACACCGGGGAGCTGTTTTTT.

This clonotype was observed many times. This chain links TRBV6-1 with TRBJ2-1; D is unclear. The CDR3 contains 14 residues. The germline V gene has CDR1 MNHNS and CDR2 SASEGT. Trimming took off 5 bases at V and 4 bases at J, with 12 bases between the two ends. The CDR3 reads CASSPGDSYNEQFF. In DNA, the CDR3 is TGTGCCAGCAGTCCAGGAGATTCGTACAATGAGCAGTTCTTC.

This chain joins TRBV24-1 and TRBJ2-3, with D perhaps TRBD1 or TRBD2 (6 bases each). CDR3 length: 16 residues. Per the germline V gene, CDR1 is KGHDR and CDR2 is SFDVKD. Trimming took 1 base from V and 1 from J, leaving 11 bases between them. The CDR3 DNA reads as TGTGCCACCAGTGATTTTGGGGGGCTTGGCACAGATACGCAGTATTTT. Its protein product is CATSDFGGLGTDTQYF.

V gene TRBV10-3 combines with J gene TRBJ2-2; a weak D match, TRBD1 (6 bases). The CDR3 covers 12 residues. V was pared by 10 bases and J by 6 bases, with 12 bases between. CDR1 is ENHRY, CDR2 SYGVKD, per germline. CDR3 bases: TGTGCCACTCTAGGGGGTTCCGGGGAGCTGTTTTTT. Translated: CATLGGSGELFF.

This clonotype was recorded a few times. The genes are TRBV30 and TRBJ2-5, with 8 bases fitting TRBD2. The CDR3 length is 16 residues. Unmatched junction bases numbered 8, after V lost 0 bases and J lost 2 bases. CDR1 and CDR2 (germline): GTSNPN, SVGIG (reference sequence). The CDR3 nucleotides read TGTGCCTGGAGTGTACTTGGTAGCGGGGCGCAAGAGACCCAGTACTTC. Translated, it gives CAWSVLGSGAQETQYF.

This clonotype was seen a handful of times. The chain uses TRBV3-1 and TRBJ2-1, with D tentatively TRBD2 (6 bases). V gave up 1 base and J gave up 0 bases, with 13 bases separating them. Germline loops: CDR1 LGHDT, CDR2 YNNKEL (reference sequence). The CDR3 totals 17 residues. This chain's CDR3 is CASSQVIRESSYNEQFF. DNA of the CDR3: TGTGCCAGCAGCCAAGTTATCCGGGAGAGCTCCTACAATGAGCAGTTCTTC.

This clonotype was counted between two and nine times. The CDR3 DNA follows: TGTGCCAGCAGTCACCCAACGGGCCTCTCCTACGAGCAGTACTTC. Amino acid sequence: CASSHPTGLSYEQYF. The chain has TRBV6-5 and TRBJ2-7, with D uncertain. Germline CDR1 MNHEY, CDR2 SVGAGI. CDR3 length: 15 residues. The V end lost 5 bases, the J end lost 0 bases, and 14 bases lay between the germline ends.

The chain is built from TRBV12-3 or TRBV12-4 and TRBJ2-1; maybe TRBD2 (5 bases). With 8 bases removed from V and 9 bases from J, the gap between germline ends came to 11 bases. The CDR3 has 11 residues. The CDR3 sequence: CASAPGIEQFF. The DNA for the CDR3 is TGTGCCAGCGCCCCCGGGATTGAGCAGTTCTTC.

This clonotype was seen many times. The genes are TRBV29-1 and TRBJ2-5; D possibly uses TRBD1 or TRBD2 (5 bases each). Germline CDR1 SQVTM, CDR2 ANQGSEA. The CDR3 contains 15 residues. The ends were cut back, 3 bases at V and 2 bases at J, with 16 bases in the middle. CDR3 nucleotide sequence: TGCAGCGTTGACGATATAGCGAAGGGGCAAGAGACCCAGTACTTC. Its protein is CSVDDIAKGQETQYF.

CDR3 region: CASSSRTGTGGHEQYF. The CDR3 DNA follows: TGTGCCAGCAGCTCGCGAACCGGGACAGGGGGCCACGAGCAGTACTTC. The chain employs TRBV7-6 and TRBJ2-7, with 12 bases that match TRBD1. The J segment lost 5 bases and the V segment lost 4 bases, leaving 9 bases of the junction unmatched. Germline CDR1 is SGHVS and CDR2 is FNYEAQ. The CDR3 is 16 residues long.

The chain has TRBV27 and TRBJ1-6, with D unresolved. From germline, CDR1 is MNHEY and CDR2 SMNVEV (reference sequence). CDR3 size: 14 residues. V gave up 1 base and J gave up 4 bases, with 5 bases separating them. CDR3 region: CASSLLQYNSPLHF. Here the CDR3 DNA reads TGTGCCAGCAGTTTATTACAGTATAATTCACCCCTCCACTTT.

This clonotype showed up many times. The V call is TRBV15, the J call TRBJ2-7, with TRBD1 matching 9 bases. Germline V gives CDR1 LNHNV, CDR2 YYDKDF (reference sequence). The junction had 4 bases not matched to a gene; V was cut back by 0 bases and J by 4 bases. The CDR3 runs 15 residues. The CDR3 sequence: CATSREGTGSYEQYF. Here the CDR3 DNA reads TGTGCCACCAGCAGAGAAGGGACAGGGAGTTACGAGCAGTACTTC.

Notes on this clonotype: One end of the junction does not line up with germline, which may come from a read error. J is TRBJ1-2 and V is TRBV7-2, with D unclear. The CDR3 has 11 residues. Germline lookup yields CDR1 SGHTA and CDR2 FQGNSA. The CDR3 loop is CASSLDWRLVF. For the CDR3, the DNA is TGTGCCAGCAGCTTAGATTGGCGACTTGTGTTC.

In its sample, this clonotype was seen a few times. The CDR3 sequence: CASSQEVGEQFF. CDR3 coding DNA: TGTGCCAGCAGCCAAGAGGTAGGGGAGCAGTTCTTC. The chain combines TRBV3-1 with TRBJ2-1, with unresolved D. V gave up 0 bases and J gave up 10 bases, with 7 bases separating them. The germline gives CDR1 LGHDT, CDR2 YNNKEL (reference sequence). The CDR3 sequence is 12 residues long.

The chain combines TRBV10-3 with TRBJ2-7; 9 positions agree with TRBD1. V lost 5 bases to trimming and J lost 6 bases; unmatched junction nucleotides: 8. This CDR3 contains 14 residues. Germline CDR1 reads ENHRY; CDR2 reads SYGVKD. CDR3 residues: CAISSSGTGIEQYF. CDR3 DNA sequence: TGTGCCATCAGTTCATCCGGGACAGGGATCGAGCAGTACTTC.

J is TRBJ1-1 and V is TRBV4-2; D gene ambiguous. Trimming pared 2 bases from V and 3 bases from J, leaving 19 bases between. The germline V gene has CDR1 LGHNA and CDR2 YNFKEQ. The CDR3 runs to 17 residues. CDR3 protein: CASSQLDGPLSDTEAFF. As DNA, the CDR3 is TGTGCCAGCAGCCAACTCGACGGACCCCTCTCGGACACTGAAGCTTTCTTT.

Ten or more counts support this clonotype. V gene TRBV6-2 or TRBV6-3 combines with J gene TRBJ2-1; D gene unclear. The ends were cut back, 2 bases at V and 5 bases at J, with 4 bases in the middle. There are 12 residues in the CDR3. Per germline, CDR1 MNHEY and CDR2 SVGEGT. This chain's CDR3 is CASSYLNNEQFF. In DNA, the CDR3 is TGTGCCAGCAGTTACCTGAACAATGAGCAGTTCTTC.

This clonotype was seen only a few times. This sequence joins TRBV11-2 and TRBJ2-1, with D possibly matching TRBD2 (5 bases). V shed 4 bases and J shed 3 bases, with 13 bases lying between them. In germline, CDR1 is SGHAT, CDR2 FQNNGV. The CDR3 spans 15 residues. CDR3 nucleotide sequence: TGTGCCAGCAGCTCGTGGACTGAATACTACAATGAGCAGTTCTTC. It specifies CASSSWTEYYNEQFF.

This clonotype was observed at least ten times. The rearrangement joins TRBV10-3 to TRBJ1-2; TRBD1 agrees at 7 bases. The CDR3 is made up of 16 amino acids. From germline, CDR1 is ENHRY and CDR2 SYGVKD. V lost 4 bases, J lost 5 bases, and 13 bases stayed unmatched. The CDR3 loop reads CAISVDREGTLYGYTF. In nucleotides, the CDR3 is TGTGCCATCAGTGTAGACAGGGAAGGGACTTTGTATGGCTACACCTTC.